The present entry profiles one TCR beta chain with its context. These data are taken from a study of blood T cell repertoires in COVID-19. About the study: The samples span acute and convalescent COVID-19 from the United States, Italy and Spain.

Under the authors' procedure: Amplification with reference gene primers provided the estimates of nucleated cell counts. The assay was immunoSEQ multiplex PCR, and TCRdb's table has in-frame clones only and misses some. For V, J and clone size, that table is used; D and trimming come from the DNA. This table holds 190,000 or so clones, 85% found once. V lost 6 bases and J 2 bases, leaving 17 bases between the germline ends. Germline V CDR1 and CDR2: SNHLY, FYNNEI. There are 15 residues in the CDR3. Participants, 18 to 89 years old, spanned 25 or so US areas. Sequencing was done on a sample of PBMCs or T cells enriched from blood (not recorded which). J is TRBJ2-7 and V is TRBV2; D perhaps matches TRBD2 (5 bases). The receptor comes from a man between 40 and 49 years old who had recovered from COVID-19. The CDR3 nucleotides are TGTGCCAGCAGATTATTAAGCGGAAGAACCTACGAGCAGTACTTC. Its protein is CASRLLSGRTYEQYF.